A selection of T cell receptor beta chains follows, all from one sample in a study of cytomegalovirus exposure and HLA in healthy donors. The protocol was immunoSEQ multiplex PCR, while the TCRdb copy is restricted to in-frame clones and leaves out a portion. The sample records 150,000 to 200,000 clones, approximately 86% being singletons. The sequenced material came from PBMCs. These receptors were collected from a woman aged 18 to 35 in good health and CMV-seronegative. Both conserved end residues are part of each CDR3. The D gene is left open where the match is weak. The size of a clone is reported for some rows only, either as once, few or many, or as a class for expanded clones.

size	J	D	V	DNA	CDR3
.	TRBJ2-7	.	TRBV7-6	TGTGCCAGCAGCTTATATTTAGGAGGGGCCCACGAGCAGTACTTC	CASSLYLGGAHEQYF
.	TRBJ1-2	.	TRBV27	TGTGCCAGCGGGTTTCGGGGTAAGGGCTACACCTTC	CASGFRGKGYTF
.	TRBJ2-7	TRBD2	TRBV7-2	TGTGCCAGCAGCTTAAAACTAGCGGGAGGCTCTGGGGAGCAGTACTTC	CASSLKLAGGSGEQYF
.	TRBJ2-1	TRBD2	TRBV4-3	TGCGCCAGCAGCCAAGAAACTAGCGGGAGCTACAATGAGCAGTTCTTC	CASSQETSGSYNEQFF
.	TRBJ2-2	.	TRBV11-2	TGTGCCAGCAGCGTAAGCGGGAACACCGGGGAGCTGTTTTTT	CASSVSGNTGELFF
once	TRBJ1-1	.	TRBV29-1	TGCAGCGTAGGACAGAGGCTGAACACTGAAGCTTTCTTT	CSVGQRLNTEAFF
.	TRBJ1-1	.	TRBV7-8	TGTGCCAGCAGCTTAGACGGGGGAGCTTTCTTT	CASSLDGGAFF
.	TRBJ2-4	TRBD2	TRBV9	TGTGCCAGCAGCCTGCTAATAGCGGGAGGGCCCAAAGCCAAAAACATTCAGTACTTC	CASSLLIAGGPKAKNIQYF
.	TRBJ2-2	TRBD2	TRBV7-8	TGTGCCAGCAGCTTACTGGGACTAGCGGGCACGACCGGGGAGCTGTTTTTT	CASSLLGLAGTTGELFF
.	TRBJ1-6	TRBD1	TRBV4-1	TGCGCCAGCAGCCAGGGACAGGGGTCACCCCTCCACTTT	CASSQGQGSPLHF
.	TRBJ2-1	TRBD2	TRBV15	TGTGCCACCAGCACGCCGGGGGGACACAATGAGCAGTTCTTC	CATSTPGGHNEQFF
.	TRBJ1-1	.	TRBV10-3	TGTGCCATCACCAGAGACGGTGGGAGCACTGAAGCTTTCTTT	CAITRDGGSTEAFF
.	TRBJ1-6	.	TRBV5-4	TGTGCCAGCAGCTTGGCCGGACAGAGGTATAATTCACCCCTCCACTTT	CASSLAGQRYNSPLHF
.	TRBJ2-7	TRBD1	TRBV5-6	TGTGCCAGCAGTCATGACAGGGGTGCCCTGGGGGACGAGCAGTACTTC	CASSHDRGALGDEQYF
.	TRBJ2-3	TRBD2	TRBV9	TGTGCCAGCAGCCCTCGGACTAGCGGGAGAGTCGATACGCAGTATTTT	CASSPRTSGRVDTQYF
.	TRBJ1-2	.	TRBV19	TGTGCCAGTAGCCAGGGACTTCACGATGGCTACACCTTC	CASSQGLHDGYTF
.	TRBJ1-2	.	TRBV12-5	TGTGCTAGTGGTTTGGTACTAGGGCCCGGAGGATCCTATGGCTACACCTTC	CASGLVLGPGGSYGYTF
.	TRBJ1-2	TRBD1	TRBV19	TGTGCCAGTAGTATAAGGGACAGGGGGCACTATGGCTACACCTTC	CASSIRDRGHYGYTF
.	TRBJ1-2	.	TRBV5-4	TGTGCCAGCAGCTTGGTAGCAGTTAACTATGGCTACACCTTC	CASSLVAVNYGYTF
once	TRBJ2-1	.	TRBV5-1	TGCGCCAGCAGCCTCGTCCAGAGACTCGCTCACAATGAGCAGTTCTTC	CASSLVQRLAHNEQFF
.	TRBJ2-2	TRBD1	TRBV7-8	TGTGCCAGCAGCTTAGCCGGGGCAGGGGGAGAAATGGAGGAGCTGTTTTTT	CASSLAGAGGEMEELFF
.	TRBJ2-1	.	TRBV10-1	TGCGCCAGCAGCGGGAACAATGAGCAGTTCTTC	CASSGNNEQFF
.	TRBJ1-1	TRBD1	TRBV30	TGTGCCTGGAGTGTACAGGGGGCGAACACTGAAGCTTTCTTT	CAWSVQGANTEAFF
.	TRBJ2-3	TRBD2	TRBV7-9	TGTGCCAGCAGCTTAGCGCGGGGGAACACAGATACGCAGTATTTT	CASSLARGNTDTQYF
.	TRBJ2-6	.	TRBV5-1	TGCGCCAGCAGCTTGGCAGGCCCAGCCTCTGGGGCCAACGTCCTGACTTTC	CASSLAGPASGANVLTF
.	TRBJ2-2	.	TRBV30	TGTGCCTGGAGTTTACCTTTTCTAAACACCGGGGAGCTGTTTTTT	CAWSLPFLNTGELFF
.	TRBJ1-1	.	TRBV18	TGTGCCAGCTCACCAGATCTACGGACTGAAGCTTTCTTT	CASSPDLRTEAFF
.	TRBJ1-1	.	TRBV30	TGTGCCTCCTCCGTAACAGAGAACACTGAAGCTTTCTTT	CASSVTENTEAFF
.	TRBJ2-1	TRBD1	TRBV28	TGTGCCAGCAGTTTACAGGGGGCAAGCTCCTACAATGAGCAGTTCTTC	CASSLQGASSYNEQFF
.	TRBJ2-3	TRBD1	TRBV30	TGTGCCTGGAGTCTCCTGGACAGGGGGATGGATACGCAGTATTTT	CAWSLLDRGMDTQYF
.	TRBJ2-1	TRBD2	TRBV14	TGTGCCAGCAGCCCTAGGACTAGCGGATACAATGAGCAGTTCTTC	CASSPRTSGYNEQFF
.	TRBJ1-2	.	TRBV6-1	TGTGCCAGCAGTGTAAGGCAGGGTAGGGATGGCTACACCTTC	CASSVRQGRDGYTF
.	TRBJ2-2	TRBD2	TRBV2	TGTGCCAGCAGCCCCGGGGGGGATGACACCGGGGAGCTGTTTTTT	CASSPGGDDTGELFF
once	TRBJ2-6	.	TRBV2	TGTGCCAGCAGTGCCACCGGGTTACTTCTTTTCGGGGCCAACGTCCTGACTTTC	CASSATGLLLFGANVLTF
few	TRBJ1-1	.	TRBV4-2	TGTGCCAGCAGCCTCCCCCCCTCGTGGGGGCCGAACACTGAAGCTTTCTTT	CASSLPPSWGPNTEAFF
.	TRBJ1-5	TRBD1	TRBV6-5	TGTGCCAGCAGGGACGGGACAGGGAACCAGCCCCAGCATTTT	CASRDGTGNQPQHF